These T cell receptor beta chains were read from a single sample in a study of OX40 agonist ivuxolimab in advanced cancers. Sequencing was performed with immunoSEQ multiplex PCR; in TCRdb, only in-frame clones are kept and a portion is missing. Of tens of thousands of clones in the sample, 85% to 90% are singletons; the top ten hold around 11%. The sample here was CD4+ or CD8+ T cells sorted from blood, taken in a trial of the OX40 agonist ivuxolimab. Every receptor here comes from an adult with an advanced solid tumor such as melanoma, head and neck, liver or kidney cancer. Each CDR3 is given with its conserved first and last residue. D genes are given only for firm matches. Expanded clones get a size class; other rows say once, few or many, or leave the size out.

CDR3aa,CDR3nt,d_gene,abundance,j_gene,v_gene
CASSLSLLLNEQFF,TGCGCCAGCAGCTTGTCTTTACTGCTCAATGAGCAGTTCTTC,.,.,TRBJ2-1,TRBV5-1
CASSPRRGSETQYF,TGTGCCAGCAGCCCCAGGCGGGGGTCGGAGACCCAGTACTTC,TRBD2,.,TRBJ2-5,TRBV14
CASSEARWGVNQPQHF,TGTGCCAGCAGTGAAGCGCGGTGGGGAGTCAATCAGCCCCAGCATTTT,.,.,TRBJ1-5,TRBV6-9
CASSQLYNEQFF,TGTGCCAGCAGCCAGCTTTACAATGAGCAGTTCTTC,.,.,TRBJ2-1,TRBV14
CASSLGSVLNTEAFF,TGCGCCAGCAGCTTAGGATCTGTTTTGAACACTGAAGCTTTCTTT,.,.,TRBJ1-1,TRBV5-1
CASSSQSWRGSGANVLTF,TGTGCCAGCAGTTCCCAATCCTGGCGGGGGTCCGGGGCCAACGTCCTGACTTTC,TRBD2,.,TRBJ2-6,TRBV28
CASSFNSGPDLHF,TGTGCCAGCAGCTTTAATAGCGGTCCCGATCTCCACTTT,.,.,TRBJ1-6,TRBV25-1
CASSPPYIRAFF,TGTGCCAGCAGCCCACCCTACATACGAGCTTTCTTT,.,.,TRBJ1-1,TRBV7-9
CASSGWGYNGTDTQYF,TGCGCCAGCAGCGGGTGGGGGTATAACGGCACAGATACGCAGTATTTT,.,.,TRBJ2-3,TRBV5-1
CASSVAGGGNEQFF,TGTGCCAGCAGCGTAGCGGGAGGAGGCAATGAGCAGTTCTTC,TRBD2,.,TRBJ2-1,TRBV9
CASSRQGTYEQYF,TGTGCCAGTAGTCGACAGGGCACCTACGAGCAGTACTTC,TRBD1,.,TRBJ2-7,TRBV19
CASSLTGQVFYEQYF,TGTGCCAGCAGTTTAACAGGACAGGTCTTTTACGAGCAGTACTTC,TRBD1,.,TRBJ2-7,TRBV27
CASSYSSAGANQPQHF,TGTGCCAGCAGTTACTCCAGTGCGGGCGCCAATCAGCCCCAGCATTTT,.,.,TRBJ1-5,TRBV6-5
CASSQDSRGGSYNEQFF,TGCGCCAGCAGCCAAGATTCGCGGGGAGGCTCCTACAATGAGCAGTTCTTC,.,.,TRBJ2-1,TRBV4-1
CASSLTGTSGGNEQFF,TGTGCCAGCAGCTTAACCGGGACTAGCGGGGGCAATGAGCAGTTCTTC,TRBD2,few,TRBJ2-1,TRBV7-9
CASSSRVTGVNTEAFF,TGTGCCAGCAGCTCCCGCGTGACAGGGGTTAACACTGAAGCTTTCTTT,TRBD1,.,TRBJ1-1,TRBV11-2
CASSLVVGSYEQYF,TGTGCCAGCAGCTTAGTCGTGGGGTCCTACGAGCAGTACTTC,.,.,TRBJ2-7,TRBV11-2
CASSVGGAGNTIYF,TGTGCCAGCAGCGTAGGAGGGGCTGGAAACACCATATATTTT,.,.,TRBJ1-3,TRBV9
CASSLLGVRGTDTQYF,TGCGCCAGCAGCTTGTTAGGGGTCCGTGGGACAGATACGCAGTATTTT,.,.,TRBJ2-3,TRBV5-1
CASSYSTGSETQYF,TGTGCCAGCAGTTACTCGACTGGGTCAGAGACCCAGTACTTC,.,.,TRBJ2-5,TRBV6-5
CASSPVRLAGDYEQYF,TGTGCCAGCTCACCCGTCCGACTAGCGGGGGACTACGAGCAGTACTTC,TRBD2,.,TRBJ2-7,TRBV18
CASSKGASGSYSYEQYF,TGTGCCAGCAGCAAAGGGGCTAGCGGGAGTTATAGCTACGAGCAGTACTTC,.,.,TRBJ2-7,TRBV21-1
CASREGINTGELFF,TGTGCCAGCAGGGAGGGGATTAACACCGGGGAGCTGTTTTTT,.,.,TRBJ2-2,TRBV28
CASSPLTGGFYGYTF,TGCGCCAGCAGCCCATTGACAGGGGGCTTTTATGGCTACACCTTC,TRBD1,.,TRBJ1-2,TRBV4-1
CASGTGDTDTQYF,TGTGCCAGCGGGACAGGGGACACAGATACGCAGTATTTT,TRBD1,.,TRBJ2-3,TRBV28
CASSFKAPPYNEQFF,TGTGCCAGCAGTTTTAAGGCGCCGCCTTACAATGAGCAGTTCTTC,.,few,TRBJ2-1,TRBV28
CAWSPGGVETQYF,TGTGCCTGGAGTCCTGGCGGGGTTGAGACCCAGTACTTC,.,.,TRBJ2-5,TRBV30
CASSLVGYEQYF,TGTGCCAGCAGCTTGGTAGGCTACGAGCAGTACTTC,.,.,TRBJ2-7,TRBV5-5
CASSNDIGTGELFF,TGTGCCAGCAGCAACGATATAGGCACCGGGGAGCTGTTTTTT,.,.,TRBJ2-2,TRBV13
CASSLLATHNEQFF,TGTGCCAGCAGCTTGCTCGCGACTCACAATGAGCAGTTCTTC,.,.,TRBJ2-1,TRBV7-8
CASSDGAYGYTF,TGTGCCAGCAGTGACGGAGCCTATGGCTACACCTTC,.,.,TRBJ1-2,TRBV6-4
CASSLLGFTDTQYF,TGTGCCAGCAGTTTATTAGGGTTCACAGATACGCAGTATTTT,.,.,TRBJ2-3,TRBV28
CASSLERSEGAYNSPLHF,TGCGCCAGCAGCTTGGAGCGTTCGGAGGGGGCCTATAATTCACCCCTCCACTTT,.,.,TRBJ1-6,TRBV5-1
CASSIGVSTEAFF,TGTGCCAGTAGTATAGGGGTGAGCACTGAAGCTTTCTTT,.,.,TRBJ1-1,TRBV19
CASSSPRGEAFF,TGTGCCAGCAGCTCCCCCCGGGGTGAAGCTTTCTTT,.,few,TRBJ1-1,TRBV7-3
CASSVGGEKYNEQFF,TGTGCCAGCAGTGTAGGGGGGGAGAAGTACAATGAGCAGTTCTTC,.,.,TRBJ2-1,TRBV27
CASSVRGGAYADTQYF,TGTGCCAGCAGTGTCCGGGGGGGGGCCTATGCAGATACGCAGTATTTT,TRBD2,.,TRBJ2-3,TRBV2
CASSLVASEAFF,TGTGCCAGCAGCTTGGTAGCTTCAGAAGCTTTCTTT,.,.,TRBJ1-1,TRBV5-6